Listed below are T cell receptor beta chains from one sample, sequenced in a study of CD8 T cells in ankylosing spondylitis. TCRdb re-called the 5' RACE reads with MiXCR, one entry per CDR3 protein. The sample has 200,000 or so distinct CDR3 sequences; 10% to 15% are singletons. Source material: blood, either unsorted or a sorted T cell fraction (not recorded which). All receptors come from a female donor with ankylosing spondylitis or in good health (not recorded which). CDR3s include the opening cysteine and the closing phenylalanine or tryptophan. The D gene is left open where the match is weak. Only part of the rows carry a size: once, few, many, or a class if the clone is expanded.

v_gene	d_gene	j_gene	abundance	CDR3nt	CDR3aa
TRBV6-2/TRBV6-3	TRBD1	TRBJ2-2	many	TGTGCCAGCAGTACAGGGGGCGGCTCCGGGGAGCTGTTTTTT	CASSTGGGSGELFF
TRBV18	.	TRBJ2-1	.	TGTGCCAGCTCACCAAGCGTGGACGCTCGCGATGAGCAGTTCTTC	CASSPSVDARDEQFF
TRBV30	.	TRBJ1-1	.	TGTGCCTCACGTGGGTGGGGCGGGGGAGGCACTGAAGCTTTCTTT	CASRGWGGGGTEAFF
TRBV12-3/TRBV12-4	.	TRBJ1-6	many	TGTGCCAGCAAACAGGGAACAGCCAATTCACCCCTCCACTTT	CASKQGTANSPLHF
TRBV12-3/TRBV12-4	.	TRBJ2-7	once	TGTGCCAGCAGTGGGGTAGGGGGAGCCCCATACGAGCAGTACTTC	CASSGVGGAPYEQYF
TRBV12-3/TRBV12-4	.	TRBJ2-7	many	TGTGCCAGCAGTGAAAGGACTCCCCTGGGGGGCGAGCAGTACTTC	CASSERTPLGGEQYF
TRBV7-9	.	TRBJ1-5	few	TGTGCCAGCAGCTTAGACGGGACGGCTGTTAATCAGCCCCAGCATTTT	CASSLDGTAVNQPQHF
TRBV10-3	.	TRBJ1-6	many	TGTGCCATCAGGGGGGGGACGGCCCGCAATGGCTCACCCCTCCACTTT	CAIRGGTARNGSPLHF
TRBV2	.	TRBJ2-4	.	TGTGCCAGCAGTGAAGATTCGGGACTGGGGGCCAAAAACATTCAGTACTTC	CASSEDSGLGAKNIQYF
TRBV7-2	TRBD2	TRBJ2-1	.	TGTGCCAGCAGCTGGGGGATAGCGGGGATCTACAATGAGCAGTTCTTC	CASSWGIAGIYNEQFF
TRBV7-2	.	TRBJ2-5	many	TGTGCCAGCAGCTCCCTTTCCGGCGGGATTGGAGAGACCCAGTACTTC	CASSSLSGGIGETQYF
TRBV7-2	TRBD2	TRBJ2-1	few	TGTGCCAGCAGCCCGGGACTAGCGGGAGGGATTGAGCAGTTCTTC	CASSPGLAGGIEQFF
TRBV3-1	TRBD2	TRBJ2-1	many	TGTGCCAGCAGCACCGGGACTAGTGCGTGGGAGCAGTTCTTC	CASSTGTSAWEQFF
TRBV3-1	TRBD1	TRBJ2-5	.	TGTGCCAGCAGCCGACAGGGTGGTACCCAAGAGACCCAGTACTTC	CASSRQGGTQETQYF
TRBV5-1	TRBD2	TRBJ2-3	.	TGCGCCAGCAGCTACCGGCCCCGGGAGGCAGATACGCAGTATTTT	CASSYRPREADTQYF
TRBV20-1	TRBD2	TRBJ2-5	.	TGCAGTGCTAGAGTTGCGACTAGCGGGAGGGAGACCCAGTACTTC	CSARVATSGRETQYF
TRBV4-1	.	TRBJ1-2	.	TGCGCCAGCAGCCAAGGAGGGGGAAGTAACTATGGCTACACCTTC	CASSQGGGSNYGYTF
TRBV28	.	TRBJ2-1	many	TGTGCCAGCAGTTTCGAGACTAGTTTGCTCAATGAGCAGTTCTTC	CASSFETSLLNEQFF
TRBV11-1	TRBD2	TRBJ2-1	many	TGTGCCAGCAGCTTAGCGCGATTCTCTAGCGGAGACTCCTACAATGAGCAGTTCTTC	CASSLARFSSGDSYNEQFF
TRBV20-1	TRBD2	TRBJ2-1	few	TGCAGTGCCCCGGGACTAGCGGGAGGGCCGTCCTACAATGAGCAGTTCTTC	CSAPGLAGGPSYNEQFF
TRBV20-1	.	TRBJ1-6	few	TGCAGTGCTAGAGTCGGGTCCTCACCCCTCCACTTT	CSARVGSSPLHF